The 26 T cell receptor beta chains presented below share a single source sample, sequenced in a study of a mutant IDH1 vaccine in newly diagnosed glioma. Some clones are missing from TCRdb's copy, which holds only in-frame ones; the method was immunoSEQ multiplex PCR. The data hold approximately 25,000 clones, with roughly 82% observed a single time. Time point here: week 47, end of study. With topical imiquimod, each dose of the vaccine consisted of 300 ug of mutant IDH1 20-mer peptide. These receptors are not linked to any known antigen. This material consisted of PBMCs, taken from a glioma patient whose treatment included an IDH1 peptide vaccine. Receptor source: a man aged 40-49 years with glioma. Some clones in this sample may be carry-over from other donors' samples.

J is TRBJ1-1 and V is TRBV18; 9 bases are shared with TRBD1. The V gene end was trimmed by 3 bases and the J gene end by 1 base; junction bases not matched to a gene: 0. Per germline, CDR1 KGHSH and CDR2 LQKENI. The CDR3 is 14 amino acids. The CDR3 here is CASSPGQGNTEAFF. For the CDR3, the DNA is TGTGCCAGCTCACCGGGACAGGGGAACACTGAAGCTTTCTTT.

The V call is TRBV2, the J call TRBJ1-2, with a possible D match to TRBD1 (6 bases). Germline assignment: CDR1 SNHLY and CDR2 FYNNEI. V dropped 6 bases and J dropped 5 bases, with 19 bases sitting between them. There are 15 residues in the CDR3. DNA for the CDR3: TGTGCCAGCAGCGGGACTGGGAGGACAGTTTATGGCTACACCTTC. This encodes CASSGTGRTVYGYTF.

V gene TRBV6-1 combines with J gene TRBJ2-2; 8 nucleotides line up with TRBD1. Germline-derived CDR1 and CDR2 are MNHNS and SASEGT. The length of the CDR3 is 17 residues. V lost 4 bases, J lost 4 bases, and 11 bases stayed unmatched. CDR3 bases: TGTGCCAGCAGTGCTCAGGGGGCGAGGATTGGCACCGGGGAGCTGTTTTTT. Protein product: CASSAQGARIGTGELFF.

The chain joins TRBV5-1 to TRBJ2-3; TRBD1 agrees at 7 bases. Germline V gene lookup returns CDR1 SGHRS and CDR2 YFSETQ. V lost 2 bases and J lost 4; bases outside the gene matches: 7. This CDR3 spans 15 amino acids. The CDR3 region is CASSLQGFGADTQYF. The CDR3 DNA reads TGCGCCAGCAGCTTACAGGGGTTTGGGGCAGATACGCAGTATTTT.

The rearrangement uses TRBV4-3 and TRBJ1-1, with D tentatively TRBD1 (5 bases). Germline V lookup: CDR1 LGHNA, CDR2 YSLEER. The CDR3 runs 14 residues. V lost 0 bases to trimming and J lost 4 bases, with 9 bases between them. CDR3 DNA: TGCGCCAGCAGCCAAGAAGGGGCTGGCACTGAAGCTTTCTTT. As protein: CASSQEGAGTEAFF.

The rearrangement links TRBV15 to TRBJ1-1, with TRBD1 as a possible D gene (6 bases). V dropped 0 bases and J dropped 0 bases, with 8 bases sitting between them. This CDR3 contains 15 residues. CDR1 LNHNV and CDR2 YYDKDF come from the germline V gene (reference sequence). CDR3 nucleotide sequence: TGTGCCACCAGCAGAGACAGGGGATTGAACACTGAAGCTTTCTTT. The encoded protein is CATSRDRGLNTEAFF.

The J gene is TRBJ1-5, the V gene TRBV27; no definite D call. This CDR3 has 15 residues. The V end lost 0 bases, the J end lost 2 bases, and 8 bases lay between the germline ends. Germline CDR1 is MNHEY and CDR2 is SMNVEV (reference sequence). The CDR3 sequence: CASSLSVWGNQPQHF. DNA for the CDR3: TGTGCCAGCAGTTTATCCGTCTGGGGCAATCAGCCCCAGCATTTT.

The J gene is TRBJ1-2, the V gene TRBV18; D ambiguous. The CDR3 is 14 residues long. V was clipped by 0 bases and J by 8 bases, with 13 bases between them. Germline V gene sequence: CDR1 KGHSH, CDR2 LQKENI. DNA for the CDR3: TGTGCCAGCTCACCACCAAAGTCCTACCGAGGCTACACCTTC. Protein product: CASSPPKSYRGYTF.

This clone was found once. The chain combines TRBV6-1 with TRBJ2-7, with D perhaps matching TRBD2 (7 bases). Germline loops: CDR1 MNHNS, CDR2 SASEGT. There are 13 residues in the CDR3. Trimming removed 4 bases at V and 6 bases at J, with 13 bases between. CDR3 sequence (DNA): TGTGCCAGCAGTGGAGGGGGGGCGCCCGAGCAGTACTTC. Its protein is CASSGGGAPEQYF.

The chain employs TRBV29-1 and TRBJ2-5, with D uncertain. The CDR3 loop spans 13 amino acids. CDR1 and CDR2 from the germline V gene are SQVTM and ANQGSEA. V was shortened by 6 bases and J by 1 base, with 12 bases between the two germline ends. The CDR3: CSVLPSSQETQYF. Written as DNA, the CDR3 is TGCAGCGTCCTACCCTCAAGCCAAGAGACCCAGTACTTC.

In its sample, this clone was seen a few times. J is TRBJ1-5 and V is TRBV19, with D unclear. The CDR3 has 13 amino acids. V was shortened by 8 bases and J by 5 bases, with 13 bases between the two germline ends. Per germline, CDR1 LNHDA and CDR2 SQIVND (reference sequence). Here the CDR3 reads CASAESGDQPQHF. CDR3 coding DNA: TGTGCCAGTGCAGAAAGCGGGGATCAGCCCCAGCATTTT.

This clone was counted only a few times. J is TRBJ2-5 and V is TRBV7-8; D unresolved. The V end was cut by 5 bases, the J end by 5 bases, with 12 bases between. The CDR3 is 13 amino acids. The V gene's germline CDR1 is SGHVS and CDR2 FQNEAQ. CDR3 loop: CASSPARVETQYF. DNA of the CDR3: TGTGCCAGCAGCCCAGCTCGGGTTGAGACCCAGTACTTC.

The rearrangement uses TRBV7-6 and TRBJ1-4; D ambiguous. Trimming removed 2 bases from V and 0 bases from J, with 7 bases in between. Germline loops: CDR1 SGHVS, CDR2 FNYEAQ. This CDR3 has 15 residues. CDR3 coding DNA: TGTGCCAGCAGCTTACAACCAGCAACTAATGAAAAACTGTTTTTT. Its translation: CASSLQPATNEKLFF.

This clone was detected only once. The rearrangement uses TRBV4-1 and TRBJ1-6; D call uncertain. Per the germline V gene, CDR1 is MGHRA and CDR2 is YSYEKL. There are 15 residues in the CDR3. The V end lost 2 bases, the J end lost 3 bases, and 8 bases lay between the germline ends. CDR3 bases: TGCGCCAGCAGCCAATCTGGACTCTATAATTCACCCCTCCACTTT. It is translated as CASSQSGLYNSPLHF.

The table lists this clone with a count of one. The V gene is TRBV5-1, the J gene TRBJ2-3; 7 positions agree with TRBD2. The germline V gene encodes CDR1 SGHRS and CDR2 YFSETQ. V shed 5 bases, J shed 1 base, and the junction held 1 base outside the gene matches. The CDR3 sequence is 13 residues long. CDR3 protein: CASSRGGTDTQYF. For the CDR3, the DNA is TGCGCCAGCAGTCGGGGGGGCACAGATACGCAGTATTTT.

This clone was seen only once. The chain is built from TRBV5-1 and TRBJ1-2; D is uncertain. Germline CDR1 SGHRS, CDR2 YFSETQ. V was cut by 0 bases and J by 0 bases, with 12 bases left in between. CDR3 size: 16 residues. The CDR3 region is CASSLGRHVANYGYTF. DNA for the CDR3: TGCGCCAGCAGCTTGGGTCGACACGTTGCTAACTATGGCTACACCTTC.

J is TRBJ1-1 and V is TRBV5-1; no firm D call. The CDR3 extends over 13 amino acids. Germline V gene data show CDR1 as SGHRS and CDR2 as YFSETQ. Trimming took off 4 bases at V and 3 bases at J, with 10 bases between the two ends. The CDR3 here is CASSTRRDTEAFF. CDR3 in DNA: TGCGCCAGCAGCACGAGGAGGGACACTGAAGCTTTCTTT.

The chain combines TRBV18 with TRBJ1-4; 8 nucleotides match TRBD1. The CDR3 has 14 amino acids. Germline V gene data show CDR1 as KGHSH and CDR2 as LQKENI. V was pared by 4 bases and J by 7 bases, with 5 bases of the junction left unmatched. Here the CDR3 DNA reads TGTGCCAGCTCACTAGGCAGGGGGCCTGAAAAACTGTTTTTT. Translating it yields CASSLGRGPEKLFF.

The J gene is TRBJ1-1, the V gene TRBV5-1, with a possible D match to TRBD1 (5 bases). Trimming shortened V by 1 base and J by 1 base, and 8 bases separated the two germline ends. The germline CDR1 and CDR2 sequences are SGHRS and YFSETQ. The CDR3 is made up of 14 amino acids. CDR3 in DNA: TGCGCCAGCAGCTTGACTCAGGGGAACACTGAAGCTTTCTTT. Protein product: CASSLTQGNTEAFF.

The gene calls are TRBV20-1 and TRBJ1-2, with D hard to call. From germline, CDR1 is DFQATT and CDR2 SNEGSKA (reference sequence). The CDR3 runs to 11 residues. Between the trimmed V and J ends, which lost 7 bases and 4 bases, there was a span of 10 bases. CDR3 protein: CSVIGGYGYTF. CDR3 sequence (DNA): TGCAGTGTGATCGGCGGCTATGGCTACACCTTC.

V is TRBV5-4 and J is TRBJ1-2, with no clear D. Germline V gene lookup returns CDR1 SGHNT and CDR2 YYREEE (reference sequence). The length of the CDR3 is 15 residues. V lost 0 bases and J lost 7, with 16 bases in between. CDR3 in amino acids: CASSLGIGQESGYTF. In DNA form, the CDR3 reads TGTGCCAGCAGCTTGGGTATTGGGCAGGAAAGTGGCTACACCTTC.

The chain joins TRBV30 to TRBJ1-5; possible D gene TRBD1, 5 bases. The ends were cut back, 3 bases at V and 0 bases at J, with 9 bases in the middle. Germline CDR1 reads GTSNPN; CDR2 reads SVGIG (reference sequence). The CDR3 covers 14 residues. The CDR3 loop reads CAWSIQVSNQPQHF. CDR3 nucleotide sequence: TGTGCCTGGAGCATACAGGTTAGCAATCAGCCCCAGCATTTT.

The rearrangement joins TRBV14 to TRBJ2-3; 8 bases fit TRBD1. Germline V CDR1 and CDR2: SGHDN, FVKESK. Trimming at V came to 0 bases and at J to 0 bases, leaving 14 bases not matched to a gene. This CDR3 is 20 amino acids long. The CDR3 nucleotides are TGTGCCAGCAGCCAAGAAAGGTGGCAGGGGGCCCAAATAAGCACAGATACGCAGTATTTT. This sequence encodes CASSQERWQGAQISTDTQYF.

The chain has TRBV11-2 and TRBJ2-3; D perhaps matches TRBD1 (6 bases). This CDR3 has 14 residues. Germline V gives CDR1 SGHAT, CDR2 FQNNGV. Trimming pared 3 bases from V and 6 bases from J, leaving 13 bases between. The CDR3 loop is CASSFDAGADTQYF. The CDR3 DNA follows: TGTGCCAGCAGCTTTGACGCAGGGGCGGATACGCAGTATTTT. The whole variable domain, remainder taken from reference TRBV11-2 and TRBJ2-3, is EAGVAQSPRYKIIEKRQSVAFWCNPISGHATLYWYQQILGQGPKLLIQFQNNGVVDDSQLPKDRFSAERLKGVDSTLKIQPAKLEDSAVYLCASSFDAGADTQYFGPGTRLTVL.

This clone showed up just once. V usage is TRBV19 and J usage is TRBJ1-1; D gene unclear. CDR1 is LNHDA, CDR2 SQIVND, per germline (reference sequence). V lost 6 bases to trimming and J lost 2 bases, with 16 bases between them. This CDR3 has 15 residues. The CDR3 sequence: CASSPGGGGNTEAFF. Written as DNA, the CDR3 is TGTGCCAGTAGCCCGGGAGGAGGCGGAAACACTGAAGCTTTCTTT.

To note about this clone: The same CDR3 can be traced to other DNA sequences in this sample. The chain uses TRBV10-3 and TRBJ2-3, with unresolved D. CDR3 size: 12 residues. CDR1 and CDR2 from the germline V gene are ENHRY and SYGVKD. V lost 5 bases, J lost 0 bases, and 3 bases lay in between. CDR3 in amino acids: CAISTSTDTQYF. The CDR3, as DNA: TGTGCCATCAGTACAAGCACAGATACGCAGTATTTT.